The 20 T cell receptor beta chains below come from one sample, sequenced in a study of T cells in Graves' hyperthyroidism and ophthalmopathy. TCR beta CDR3 regions were amplified from RNA transcripts. In the first-round RT-PCR of the TCR CDR3, the HTBI primer set was used. TCRdb used MiXCR to reprocess the multiplex PCR reads, holding one entry per CDR3 protein. This table has some 510,000 distinct CDR3 sequences, around 21% appearing once. Sequenced sample: blood. The receptors stem from a man aged 18 to 30 with Graves' hyperthyroidism.

This clonotype was seen repeatedly, ten times or more. A junction boundary mismatches the germline segment, possibly from a read error. V and J are TRBV20-1 and TRBJ1-5; 9 nucleotides align to TRBD1. CDR3 length equals 13 residues. Germline CDR1 and CDR2: DFQATT and SNEGSKA (reference sequence). The CDR3 DNA sequence: TGCAGTGCTGCTACAGGGGGCAAACAGCCCCAGCATTTT. It encodes CSAATGGKQPQHF.

This clonotype was seen more than once but under ten times. This rearrangement joins TRBV28 to TRBJ2-7; D is unclear. With 3 bases removed from V and 2 bases from J, the gap between germline ends came to 11 bases. The germline V gene encodes CDR1 MDHEN and CDR2 SYDVKM. The CDR3 extends over 14 amino acids. CDR3 DNA sequence: TGTGCCAGCAGTTTGCTCGCGGTTACCTACGAGCAGTACTTC. This translates into CASSLLAVTYEQYF.

The chain carries TRBV27 and TRBJ1-5; TRBD1 aligns across 8 bases. The CDR3 has 14 residues. The germline V gene encodes CDR1 MNHEY and CDR2 SMNVEV (reference sequence). Trimming cost V 5 bases and J 7 bases; bases outside gene matches: 7. The CDR3 DNA is TGTGCCAGCAGTCCGACAGGGGTTGCGCAGCCCCAGCATTTT. This translates into CASSPTGVAQPQHF.

There are many counts of this clonotype. The chain employs TRBV20-1 and TRBJ1-2; unclear D gene. The germline V gene encodes CDR1 DFQATT and CDR2 SNEGSKA (reference sequence). This CDR3 spans 17 amino acids. V lost 2 bases and J lost 0, with 19 bases in between. The CDR3 sequence is CSARQQSAKNANYGYTF. CDR3 coding DNA: TGCAGTGCTAGACAACAGAGCGCTAAGAATGCTAACTATGGCTACACCTTC.

This clonotype was seen at least ten times. This chain joins TRBV6-1 and TRBJ1-5, with 10 bases that match TRBD1. The CDR3 loop spans 17 amino acids. Per the germline V gene, CDR1 is MNHNS and CDR2 is SASEGT. Unmatched junction bases numbered 6, after V lost 2 bases and J lost 2 bases. The CDR3 region is CASSEMDRGYGNQPQHF. The CDR3 DNA reads as TGTGCCAGCAGTGAAATGGACAGGGGGTACGGCAATCAGCCCCAGCATTTT.

This clonotype was detected many times. This chain uses TRBV6-5 with TRBJ1-2; D not resolved. There are 12 residues in the CDR3. The V end was cut by 0 bases, the J end by 4 bases, with 3 bases between. CDR1 is MNHEY and CDR2 is SVGAGI in the germline V gene. CDR3 region: CASSYSGYGYTF. The CDR3 nucleotides are TGTGCCAGCAGTTACTCCGGCTATGGCTACACCTTC.

This clonotype was detected ten times or more. This chain connects TRBV6-5 to TRBJ2-2; D tentatively reads TRBD1 or TRBD2 (6 bases each). CDR3 length: 16 amino acids. Trimming left V 0 bases short and J 3 bases short, with 11 bases between. From germline, CDR1 is MNHEY and CDR2 SVGAGI. The CDR3 is CASSYSYGGYTGELFF. In DNA form, the CDR3 reads TGTGCCAGCAGTTACTCGTACGGGGGCTACACCGGGGAGCTGTTTTTT.

The gene calls are TRBV7-3 and TRBJ2-2, with D possibly TRBD1 on 5 matching bases. V dropped 5 bases and J dropped 8 bases, with 12 bases sitting between them. This CDR3 region has 13 residues. Germline CDR1 SGHTA, CDR2 FQGTGA. CDR3: CASSPQVAGELFF. The DNA for the CDR3 is TGTGCCAGCAGCCCACAGGTGGCTGGGGAGCTGTTTTTT.

The chain uses TRBV2 and TRBJ1-5; D ambiguous. This CDR3 comprises 14 residues. Germline-derived CDR1 and CDR2 are SNHLY and FYNNEI. Trimming shortened V by 4 bases and J by 0 bases, and 7 bases separated the two germline ends. For the CDR3, the DNA is TGTGCCAGCAGTGGGGGTTTTAGCAATCAGCCCCAGCATTTT. Translated, it gives CASSGGFSNQPQHF.

This clonotype appeared many times. The rearrangement uses TRBV12-5 and TRBJ2-7; 13 nucleotides line up with TRBD2. Germline trimming cut 6 bases from V and 6 bases from J; bases unmatched to any gene: 14. This CDR3 has 17 amino acids. Per the germline V gene, CDR1 is LGHNT and CDR2 is FRNRAP. CDR3 residues: CASGTSPTSGGSFEQYF. CDR3 DNA sequence: TGTGCTAGTGGCACCTCCCCGACTAGCGGGGGGAGTTTCGAGCAGTACTTC.

The chain couples TRBV11-2 to TRBJ2-6; D is uncertain. Trimming removed 0 bases from V and 4 bases from J, with 13 bases in between. The CDR3 is 17 amino acids. Germline V gene data show CDR1 as SGHAT and CDR2 as FQNNGV. As DNA, the CDR3 is TGTGCCAGCAGCTTAGATAGGGCAGAGGCCGGGGCCAACGTCCTGACTTTC. Amino acids: CASSLDRAEAGANVLTF.

The chain uses TRBV12-3 or TRBV12-4 and TRBJ1-2, with D possibly being TRBD1 (6 bases). The CDR3 is 14 residues long. V shed 3 bases and J shed 11 bases, with 19 bases lying between them. This CDR3 is CASSFGLGGGGYTF. In nucleotides, the CDR3 is TGTGCCAGCAGTTTTGGCCTCGGGGGCGGTGGTTACACCTTC.

This clonotype was picked up a small number of times. Compared with germline, one end of the junction differs, possibly owing to a read error. This chain connects TRBV14 to TRBJ1-2; D is undetermined. This CDR3 spans 14 amino acids. CDR1 is SGHDN, CDR2 FVKESK, per germline. CDR3 DNA sequence: TGTGCCAACAGCCAAGCCTCGGACTACTATGGCTACACCTTC. It yields the protein CANSQASDYYGYTF.

The chain recombines TRBV29-1 with TRBJ2-7; 8 nucleotides match TRBD2. Germline CDR1 reads SQVTM; CDR2 reads ANQGSEA. The V gene end was trimmed by 1 base and the J gene end by 4 bases; junction bases not matched to a gene: 3. The CDR3 is 13 amino acids. Here the CDR3 reads CSVEGTSPYEQYF. Written as DNA, the CDR3 is TGCAGCGTTGAAGGGACTAGCCCTTACGAGCAGTACTTC.

This clonotype has more than one count but fewer than ten. V is TRBV6-4 and J is TRBJ1-5, with a possible D match to TRBD1 (6 bases). CDR3 length: 15 amino acids. CDR1 and CDR2 (germline): MRHNA, SNTAGT. With 7 bases removed from V and 1 base from J, the gap between germline ends came to 14 bases. In DNA, the CDR3 is TGTGCCAGCAAAGCACAGGGACTGAGCAATCAGCCCCAGCATTTT. Its protein product is CASKAQGLSNQPQHF.

This clonotype was counted only a few times. CDR3 region: CASSSAGGSRYHEQYF. The CDR3 nucleotides are TGTGCCAGCAGTTCAGCGGGGGGGTCGCGGTACCACGAGCAGTACTTC. V usage is TRBV28 and J usage is TRBJ2-7; TRBD2 matches at 10 bases. Germline trimming cut 4 bases from V and 5 bases from J; bases unmatched to any gene: 11. Germline-derived CDR1 and CDR2 are MDHEN and SYDVKM. This CDR3 has 16 residues.

J is TRBJ1-1 and V is TRBV2; no firm D call. Trimming stripped 8 bases from V and 0 bases from J, with 7 bases between. This CDR3 region has 12 residues. Germline loops: CDR1 SNHLY, CDR2 FYNNEI. Here the CDR3 reads CASLRLNTEAFF. CDR3 DNA: TGTGCCAGCCTAAGATTGAACACTGAAGCTTTCTTT.

At least ten counts were recorded for this clonotype. CDR3 sequence reads: CASSLYRGYTGELFF. For the CDR3, the DNA is TGTGCCAGCAGTCTCTACAGGGGATACACCGGGGAGCTGTTTTTT. This chain uses TRBV27 with TRBJ2-2; 7 nucleotides line up with TRBD1. The germline V gene encodes CDR1 MNHEY and CDR2 SMNVEV (reference sequence). The V and J ends lost 5 bases and 3 bases, in that order; junction bases with no gene match: 6. CDR3 length equals 15 residues.

This clonotype appeared many times. This rearrangement joins TRBV27 to TRBJ1-5, with a weak D call TRBD1 (6 bases). V lost 11 bases to trimming and J lost 5 bases, with 16 bases between them. Germline assignment: CDR1 MNHEY and CDR2 SMNVEV (reference sequence). This CDR3 is 13 amino acids long. The CDR3 loop is CAARGGEDQPQHF. The CDR3 DNA follows: TGTGCCGCCAGGGGAGGGGAGGATCAGCCCCAGCATTTT.

This clonotype was observed many times. The rearrangement uses TRBV5-5 and TRBJ1-1; tentative D call: TRBD1 (5 bases). V gave up 3 bases and J gave up 2 bases, with 17 bases separating them. Germline V lookup: CDR1 SGHKS, CDR2 YYEKEE (reference sequence). The CDR3 sequence is 16 residues long. CDR3 sequence reads: CASSWDPMTLNTEAFF. The CDR3 DNA reads TGTGCCAGCAGCTGGGACCCTATGACACTTAACACTGAAGCTTTCTTT. The complete variable domain, with remaining parts taken from reference TRBV5-5 and TRBJ1-1, reads DAGVTQSPTHLIKTRGQQVTLRCSPISGHKSVSWYQQVLGQGPQFIFQYYEKEERGRGNFPDRFSARQFPNYSSELNVNALLLGDSALYLCASSWDPMTLNTEAFFGQGTRLTVV.